This T cell receptor (beta chain) was captured in a study of T cells in Graves' hyperthyroidism and ophthalmopathy. Study-wide points: Clonotypes that were expanded in thyroid above 0.001 mostly appeared in blood too.

Amplification of TCR beta CDR3 regions was performed using RNA transcripts as template. Initially, a first-round RT-PCR of the TCR CDR3 employed the HTBI primer set. One entry per CDR3 protein results from TCRdb running MiXCR on the multiplex PCR reads. The table records about 640,000 distinct CDR3 sequences, approximately 15% of them present only once. Germline V CDR1 and CDR2: DFQATT, SNEGSKA (reference sequence). The CDR3 length is 14 residues. V was clipped by 2 bases and J by 1 base, with 11 bases between them. Exclusion criteria comprised uncontrolled infection, other autoimmune disease, pregnancy or lactation. Orbital computed tomography, thyroid ultrasound, serum thyroxine and TRAb, and clinical symptoms together informed the diagnoses. Fresh peripheral blood, 10 ml, yielded the PBMCs. This clonotype was detected ten times or more. Its antigen is not known.

The chain uses TRBV20-1 and TRBJ1-1, with D possibly TRBD1 on 6 matching bases. This receptor was taken from a woman between 50 and 59 years old with Graves' ophthalmopathy. Source material: blood. The CDR3 region has the DNA TGCAGTGCTAGATCGTACAGGGAGAACACTGAAGCTTTCTTT. Encoded protein: CSARSYRENTEAFF.